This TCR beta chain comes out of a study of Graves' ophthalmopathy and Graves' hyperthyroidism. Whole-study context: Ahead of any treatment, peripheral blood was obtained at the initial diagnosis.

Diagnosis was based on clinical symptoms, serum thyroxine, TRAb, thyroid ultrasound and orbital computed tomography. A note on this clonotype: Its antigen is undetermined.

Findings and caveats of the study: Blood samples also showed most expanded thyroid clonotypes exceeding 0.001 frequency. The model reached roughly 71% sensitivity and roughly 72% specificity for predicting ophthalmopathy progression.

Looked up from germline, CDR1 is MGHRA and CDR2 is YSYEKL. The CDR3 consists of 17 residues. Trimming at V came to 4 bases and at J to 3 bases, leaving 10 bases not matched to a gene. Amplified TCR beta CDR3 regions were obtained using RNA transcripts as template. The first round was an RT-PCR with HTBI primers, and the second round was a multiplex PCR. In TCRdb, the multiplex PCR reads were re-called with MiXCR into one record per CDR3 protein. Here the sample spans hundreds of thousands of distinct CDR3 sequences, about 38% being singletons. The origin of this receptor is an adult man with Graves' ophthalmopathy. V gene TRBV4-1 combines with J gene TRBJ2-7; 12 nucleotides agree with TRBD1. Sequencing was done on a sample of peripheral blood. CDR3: CASSPLGGTGGNYEQYF. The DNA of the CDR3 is TGCGCCAGCAGCCCCCTAGGGGGGACAGGGGGCAACTACGAGCAGTACTTC.